These 29 T cell receptor beta chains came from one sample sequenced in a study of HIV-infected patients and healthy controls. All unsorted peripheral T cells were captured because whole blood was used without fractionation. cDNA was made from about 500 ng RNA using alpha and beta constant primers. Each of the alpha and beta chains got its own library through chain-specific third strand synthesis with indices. TCRdb itself ran the 5' RACE reads through MiXCR, one entry per CDR3 protein. The table lists more than 15,000 distinct CDR3 sequences, about 8.2% of them singletons, with about 6.7% in the top ten. Sequencing was performed on blood. The receptors come from an adult in good health.

The chain joins TRBV6-1 to TRBJ2-1, with D maybe TRBD2 (7 bases). Germline V lookup: CDR1 MNHNS, CDR2 SASEGT. CDR3 length: 15 residues. With 6 bases removed from V and 8 bases from J, the gap between germline ends came to 20 bases. The DNA for the CDR3 is TGTGCCAGCAGAGCCCTAGTGGGCGGGGGCGATGAGCAGTTCTTC. It codes for CASRALVGGGDEQFF.

By sample fraction, this clonotype is medium-sized. V gene TRBV5-6 combines with J gene TRBJ2-1; no reliable D call. The CDR3 is made up of 13 amino acids. CDR1 is SGHDT, CDR2 YYEEEE, per germline. The ends were cut back, 4 bases at V and 2 bases at J, with 7 bases in the middle. The CDR3 nucleotides read TGTGCCAGCAGCGAGGCGGCCTACAATGAGCAGTTCTTC. Translating gives CASSEAAYNEQFF. Full variable domain (rest looked up from reference TRBV5-6 and TRBJ2-1): DAGVTQSPTHLIKTRGQQVTLRCSPKSGHDTVSWYQQALGQGPQFIFQYYEEEERQRGNFPDRFSGHQFPNYSSELNVNALLLGDSALYLCASSEAAYNEQFFGPGTRLTVL.

This clonotype appeared many times. The V gene is TRBV25-1, the J gene TRBJ2-1, with 11 bases fitting TRBD1. Germline lookup yields CDR1 MGHDK and CDR2 SYGVNS. The CDR3 has 15 residues. Germline trimming cut 4 bases from V and 9 bases from J; bases unmatched to any gene: 8. CDR3 coding DNA: TGTGCCAGCAGTGGTCGGACAGGGGGCATGGCTGAGCAGTTCTTC. Translation: CASSGRTGGMAEQFF.

By frequency in the sample, this clonotype is medium-sized. The rearrangement uses TRBV13 and TRBJ2-5; D assignment may be TRBD1 or TRBD2 (5 bases each). CDR1 and CDR2 (germline): PRHDT, FYEKMQ (reference sequence). The germline V and J ends were trimmed by 6 bases and 2 bases, with 16 bases remaining between them. This CDR3 is 15 amino acids long. CDR3 coding DNA: TGTGCCAGCAGTTCAACCCGGGACGGACAAGAGACCCAGTACTTC. This gives the protein CASSSTRDGQETQYF.

This clonotype has more than one count but fewer than ten. The chain is built from TRBV10-3 and TRBJ2-7; a weak D match, TRBD2 (6 bases). CDR1 and CDR2 from the germline V gene are ENHRY and SYGVKD. This CDR3 comprises 15 residues. Trimming removed 3 bases at V and 5 bases at J, with 17 bases between. CDR3 bases: TGTGCCATCAGTGATCTGGGAATTTGGGAGGACGAGCAGTACTTC. As protein: CAISDLGIWEDEQYF.

The sample holds a few counts of this clonotype. CDR3 in DNA: TGTGCCAGCAACCCAACCCGGGACTCCTACGAGCAGTACTTC. Translating it yields CASNPTRDSYEQYF. V is TRBV12-3 or TRBV12-4 and J is TRBJ2-7; D perhaps matches TRBD2 (5 bases). The CDR3 has 14 residues. Deletions cut 7 bases from V and 0 bases from J, with 13 bases between.

This clonotype appeared a few times. The rearrangement joins TRBV7-2 to TRBJ2-1; no reliable D call. Trimming shortened V by 5 bases and J by 0 bases, and 11 bases separated the two germline ends. Germline V lookup: CDR1 SGHTA, CDR2 FQGNSA. The CDR3 is 15 residues long. CDR3 region: CASSPPGRSYNEQFF. For the CDR3, the DNA is TGTGCCAGCAGCCCACCAGGTCGCTCCTACAATGAGCAGTTCTTC.

The V call is TRBV6-2 or TRBV6-3, the J call TRBJ2-3; D is unclear. The length of the CDR3 is 15 residues. Germline-derived CDR1 and CDR2 are MNHEY and SVGEGT. V was shortened by 5 bases and J by 1 base, with 13 bases between the two germline ends. For the CDR3, the DNA is TGTGCCAGCAGTCTCCGTTCGTACCGCACAGATACGCAGTATTTT. Amino acids: CASSLRSYRTDTQYF.

This clonotype was seen at least ten times. The rearrangement links TRBV3-1 to TRBJ2-1; TRBD2 matches at 7 bases. This CDR3 is 17 amino acids long. Germline values: CDR1 LGHDT, CDR2 YNNKEL (reference sequence). V gave up 2 bases and J gave up 5 bases; unmatched junction bases: 12. CDR3 bases: TGTGCCAGCAGCCAACTTAAAGCGGCTAGCGGTAACAATGAGCAGTTCTTC. The encoded protein is CASSQLKAASGNNEQFF.

This clonotype is medium-sized (0.01 to 0.1%) in the sample. The chain links TRBV5-1 to TRBJ1-1, with D possibly TRBD1 on 6 matching bases. Per the germline V gene, CDR1 is SGHRS and CDR2 is YFSETQ. The CDR3 is 15 amino acids. V was cut by 4 bases and J by 1 base, with 14 bases left in between. The CDR3 DNA reads as TGCGCCAGCAGCGCGTTACAGGGCAGGAACACTGAAGCTTTCTTT. Amino acid sequence: CASSALQGRNTEAFF.

The table lists this clonotype with many counts. This chain uses TRBV2 with TRBJ2-7; no reliable D call. Trimming stripped 5 bases from V and 3 bases from J, with 14 bases between. This CDR3 has 14 amino acids. In germline, CDR1 is SNHLY, CDR2 FYNNEI. The CDR3, as DNA: TGTGCCAGCAGTTTGATTGGTCCCAACTACGAGCAGTACTTC. This sequence encodes CASSLIGPNYEQYF. The variable domain in full, completed from reference TRBV2 and TRBJ2-7, reads EPEVTQTPSHQVTQMGQEVILRCVPISNHLYFYWYRQILGQKVEFLVSFYNNEISEKSEIFDDQFSVERPDGSNFTLKIRSTKLEDSAMYFCASSLIGPNYEQYFGPGTRLTVT.

The chain joins TRBV9 to TRBJ2-3; D unclear. CDR1 is SGDLS, CDR2 YYNGEE, per germline. V was clipped by 0 bases and J by 2 bases, with 7 bases between them. This CDR3 has 14 amino acids. This CDR3 is CASSVGGPTDTQYF. The CDR3 coding sequence is TGTGCCAGCAGCGTAGGCGGCCCCACAGATACGCAGTATTTT. Drawing the rest from reference TRBV9 and TRBJ2-3, the complete variable domain is DSGVTQTPKHLITATGQRVTLRCSPRSGDLSVYWYQQSLDQGLQFLIQYYNGEERAKGNILERFSAQQFPDLHSELNLSSLELGDSALYFCASSVGGPTDTQYFGPGTRLTVL.

This clonotype was observed many times. The DNA for the CDR3 is TGTGCCAGCAGCTTGGTGGAGGGGGCGGAGGGCTACACCTTC. Translating gives CASSLVEGAEGYTF. The chain joins TRBV5-4 to TRBJ1-2; 7 bases fit TRBD1. The germline CDR1 and CDR2 sequences are SGHNT and YYREEE (reference sequence). The trim removed 0 bases at V and 8 bases at J, leaving 7 bases unmatched. The CDR3 extends over 14 amino acids.

This clonotype was counted at least ten times. The chain has TRBV28 and TRBJ1-2; D call uncertain. CDR3 length: 14 amino acids. The germline V gene encodes CDR1 MDHEN and CDR2 SYDVKM. With 4 bases removed from V and 8 bases from J, the gap between germline ends came to 17 bases. The CDR3 DNA is TGTGCCAGCAGTTGGCCCCAAGTTGAAAGGGGCTACACCTTC. Protein sequence: CASSWPQVERGYTF.

This clonotype was recorded at least ten times. The chain joins TRBV11-2 to TRBJ1-4; no clear D gene. The CDR3 loop spans 16 amino acids. Looked up from germline, CDR1 is SGHAT and CDR2 is FQNNGV. V was trimmed by 6 bases and J by 2 bases, leaving 16 bases between them. The CDR3 DNA sequence: TGTGCCAGCAGGATTACCCGGACGGGGACTAATGAAAAACTGTTTTTT. It is translated as CASRITRTGTNEKLFF.

This clonotype is classed as medium-sized. The V call is TRBV4-2, the J call TRBJ2-3; D ambiguous. V was clipped by 0 bases and J by 2 bases, with 6 bases between them. In germline, CDR1 is LGHNA, CDR2 YNFKEQ. The CDR3 consists of 14 residues. CDR3 nucleotide sequence: TGTGCCAGCAGCCAAGAGACCCTCACAGATACGCAGTATTTT. It translates to CASSQETLTDTQYF.

The CDR3 spells CASSLGEAAFF. The DNA for the CDR3 is TGCGCCAGCAGCTTGGGAGAGGCAGCTTTCTTT. The V call is TRBV5-1, the J call TRBJ1-1; D gene ambiguous. The germline V gene encodes CDR1 SGHRS and CDR2 YFSETQ. The CDR3 runs to 11 residues. Trimming took 0 bases from V and 10 from J, leaving 7 bases between them. Full variable domain (rest looked up from reference TRBV5-1 and TRBJ1-1): KAGVTQTPRYLIKTRGQQVTLSCSPISGHRSVSWYQQTPGQGLQFLFEYFSETQRNKGNFPGRFSGRQFSNSRSEMNVSTLELGDSALYLCASSLGEAAFFGQGTRLTVV.

Ten or more counts support this clonotype. CDR3 sequence reads: CASSLEWGADTQYF. The CDR3 region has the DNA TGTGCCAGCAGCTTGGAGTGGGGTGCAGATACGCAGTATTTT. The V and J genes are TRBV5-5 and TRBJ2-3, with D unresolved. This CDR3 has 14 residues. Germline V gives CDR1 SGHKS, CDR2 YYEKEE (reference sequence). With 0 bases removed from V and 4 bases from J, the gap between germline ends came to 9 bases.

This CDR3 is CASSLTSGSNGPPEQFF. The CDR3, as DNA: TGTGCCAGCAGTCTTACTAGCGGGAGCAACGGTCCCCCCGAGCAGTTCTTC. V and J are TRBV28 and TRBJ2-1; 11 nucleotides line up with TRBD2. The germline V gene has CDR1 MDHEN and CDR2 SYDVKM. J gave up 10 bases and V 5 bases, and 16 bases lay outside the gene matches. This CDR3 is built from 17 residues.

The J gene is TRBJ2-7, the V gene TRBV27; D might be TRBD1 (6 bases). The germline V gene encodes CDR1 MNHEY and CDR2 SMNVEV (reference sequence). V was clipped by 5 bases and J by 3 bases, with 23 bases between them. The CDR3 loop spans 17 amino acids. The CDR3 reads CASSTAWRTANYYEQYF. The CDR3 DNA reads TGTGCCAGCAGTACGGCCTGGAGGACAGCCAATTACTACGAGCAGTACTTC.

CDR3 sequence reads: CASGGTSGSRSYNEQFF. CDR3 nucleotides: TGTGCCAGCGGGGGGACTAGCGGGAGTCGGTCCTACAATGAGCAGTTCTTC. The V and J genes are TRBV4-2 and TRBJ2-1; 14 bases line up with TRBD2. Germline values: CDR1 LGHNA, CDR2 YNFKEQ. This CDR3 region has 17 residues. J lost 1 base, V lost 8 bases, and 7 bases had no gene match.

This clonotype was seen a few times. The J gene is TRBJ2-2, the V gene TRBV29-1; D may be TRBD1 (6 bases). There are 14 residues in the CDR3. Deletions cut 4 bases from V and 5 bases from J, with 14 bases between. Germline assignment: CDR1 SQVTM and CDR2 ANQGSEA. CDR3 DNA sequence: TGCAGCGTTGGGGGACACCCCCGAACCGGGGAGCTGTTTTTT. This codes for CSVGGHPRTGELFF.

This clonotype was recorded many times. V gene TRBV14 combines with J gene TRBJ2-7, with D possibly TRBD1 on 6 matching bases. From germline, CDR1 is SGHDN and CDR2 FVKESK. The CDR3 loop spans 16 amino acids. Deletions cut 2 bases from V and 3 bases from J, with 17 bases between. The CDR3 region has the DNA TGTGCCAGCAGCCAAACCGGGACACCTCTAAACTACGAGCAGTACTTC. Amino acids: CASSQTGTPLNYEQYF. Combining the CDR3 with reference TRBV14 and TRBJ2-7 gives the whole variable domain EAGVTQFPSHSVIEKGQTVTLRCDPISGHDNLYWYRRVMGKEIKFLLHFVKESKQDESGMPNNRFLAERTGGTYSTLKVQPAELEDSGVYFCASSQTGTPLNYEQYFGPGTRLTVT.

By proportion, this clonotype is medium-sized. This sequence joins TRBV3-1 and TRBJ2-2; 10 nucleotides line up with TRBD2. This CDR3 is built from 17 residues. Germline V lookup: CDR1 LGHDT, CDR2 YNNKEL (reference sequence). V shed 2 bases, J shed 6 bases, and the junction held 9 bases outside the gene matches. The CDR3 reads CASSQNILAGTSGELFF. CDR3 nucleotides: TGTGCCAGCAGCCAAAACATACTAGCGGGAACGTCCGGGGAGCTGTTTTTT. Full variable domain (remainder filled in from reference TRBV3-1 and TRBJ2-2): DTAVSQTPKYLVTQMGNDKSIKCEQNLGHDTMYWYKQDSKKFLKIMFSYNNKELIINETVPNRFSPKSPDKAHLNLHINSLELGDSAVYFCASSQNILAGTSGELFFGEGSRLTVL.

This clonotype was observed a handful of times. The rearrangement uses TRBV13 and TRBJ2-6; possibly TRBD1 for D (5 bases). V lost 1 base to trimming and J lost 0 bases, with 7 bases between them. The CDR3 has 16 residues. In germline, CDR1 is PRHDT, CDR2 FYEKMQ (reference sequence). CDR3 sequence (DNA): TGTGCCAGCAGCTTAGTAGGGGCCTCTGGGGCCAACGTCCTGACTTTC. Translating gives CASSLVGASGANVLTF.

This clonotype was recorded at least ten times. The CDR3 loop is CASRRQGADGYTF. CDR3 DNA: TGTGCCAGCAGGAGACAGGGAGCTGACGGCTACACCTTC. The V and J genes are TRBV27 and TRBJ1-2; TRBD1 aligns across 7 bases. The germline V gene encodes CDR1 MNHEY and CDR2 SMNVEV (reference sequence). J lost 8 bases, V lost 6 bases, and 9 bases had no gene match. This CDR3 spans 13 amino acids.

By share, this clonotype counts as medium-sized. The chain carries TRBV11-2 and TRBJ2-1, with D possibly matching TRBD2 (5 bases). Germline loops: CDR1 SGHAT, CDR2 FQNNGV. This CDR3 region has 16 residues. The V end lost 3 bases, the J end lost 1 base, and 13 bases lay between the germline ends. CDR3 sequence (DNA): TGTGCCAGCAGCTTCTTTAGCGTACTGTCCTACAATGAGCAGTTCTTC. This gives the protein CASSFFSVLSYNEQFF.

As to this clonotype: At one boundary the junction diverges from the germline segment, which might be a read error. The chain recombines TRBV20-1 with TRBJ2-1; the match to TRBD2 covers 9 bases. This CDR3 comprises 14 residues. CDR1 is DFQATT, CDR2 SNEGSKA, per germline (reference sequence). As DNA, the CDR3 is TGCAGTGCGAGAGGCGGGAGGGGGTACAATGAGCAGTTCTTC. This encodes CSARGGRGYNEQFF.

This clonotype was counted at least ten times. This chain uses TRBV4-1 with TRBJ2-7, with D possibly TRBD1 on 6 matching bases. Germline lookup yields CDR1 MGHRA and CDR2 YSYEKL. This CDR3 contains 15 residues. Trimming pared 0 bases from V and 5 bases from J, leaving 14 bases between. The CDR3 spells CASSQDGGRGDEQYF. In DNA form, the CDR3 reads TGCGCCAGCAGCCAAGATGGAGGCAGGGGCGACGAGCAGTACTTC.